The T cell receptor beta chain described here comes from a study of quantifying T cell responses using KT2 cells. Overall study context: Reverse transcription used primers in the TCR alpha and beta constant regions.

Each cDNA got a UMI-containing oligo ligated at its 3' end. An equimolar mix of RC1.1 and RC1.2 primed the beta chain across TRBC1 and TRBC2. TCRdb independently ran MiXCR on the UMI-ligation and nested PCR reads; one entry per CDR3 protein. Of tens of thousands of distinct CDR3 sequences listed, 6% to 8% are singletons. KT2, a clone with a known TCR, was spiked into unfractionated PBMC. Study-wide findings and caveats: Counts of KT2 alpha and beta sequences rose linearly with the number of KT2 cells added.

The V and J ends lost 4 bases and 6 bases respectively, with 19 bases between them. CDR3 length equals 16 residues. CDR1 and CDR2 (germline): SGHAT, FQNNGV. About this clonotype: Its antigen remains unknown.

This TCR derives from a human donor. The chain recombines TRBV11-2 with TRBJ2-1, with a weak D call TRBD2 (5 bases). Sequences were obtained from PBMCs spiked with cells of the T cell clone KT2. This chain's CDR3 is CASSSQTGMFGNEQFF. The CDR3 nucleotides read TGTGCCAGCAGCTCCCAAACGGGGATGTTTGGCAATGAGCAGTTCTTC.